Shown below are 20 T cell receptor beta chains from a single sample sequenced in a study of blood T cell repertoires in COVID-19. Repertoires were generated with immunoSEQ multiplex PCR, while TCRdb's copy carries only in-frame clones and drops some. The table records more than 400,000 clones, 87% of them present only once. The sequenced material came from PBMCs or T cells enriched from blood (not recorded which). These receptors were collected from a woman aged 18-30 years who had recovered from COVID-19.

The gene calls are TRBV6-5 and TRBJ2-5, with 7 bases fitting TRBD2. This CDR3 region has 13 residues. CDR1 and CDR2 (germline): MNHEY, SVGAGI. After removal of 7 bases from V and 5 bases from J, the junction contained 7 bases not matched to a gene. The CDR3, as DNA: TGTGCCAGCACTCGTATGGGGGGGGAGACCCAGTACTTC. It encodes CASTRMGGETQYF.

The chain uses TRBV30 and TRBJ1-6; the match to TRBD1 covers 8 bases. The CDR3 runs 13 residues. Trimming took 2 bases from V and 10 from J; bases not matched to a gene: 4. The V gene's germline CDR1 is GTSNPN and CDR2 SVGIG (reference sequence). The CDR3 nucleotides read TGTGCCTGGAGTCAGGGGGCAAGATCACCCCTCCACTTT. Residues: CAWSQGARSPLHF.

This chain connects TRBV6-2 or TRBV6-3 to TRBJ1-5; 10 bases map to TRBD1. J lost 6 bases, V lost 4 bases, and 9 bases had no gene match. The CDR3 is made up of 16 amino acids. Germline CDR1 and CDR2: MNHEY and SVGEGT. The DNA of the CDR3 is TGTGCCAGCAGTTCCCGACAGGGGGCCTCGGGTCAGCCCCAGCATTTT. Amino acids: CASSSRQGASGQPQHF.

CDR3 in DNA: TGTGCCAGCAGCCAAGATATTTCAGAGACCCAGTACTTC. Translating gives CASSQDISETQYF. The chain combines TRBV3-1 (or the pseudogene TRBV3-2) with TRBJ2-5, with D unresolved. Trimming took 0 bases from V and 4 from J, leaving 6 bases between them. Germline-derived CDR1 and CDR2 are LGHDT and YNNKEL (reference sequence). This CDR3 is 13 amino acids long.

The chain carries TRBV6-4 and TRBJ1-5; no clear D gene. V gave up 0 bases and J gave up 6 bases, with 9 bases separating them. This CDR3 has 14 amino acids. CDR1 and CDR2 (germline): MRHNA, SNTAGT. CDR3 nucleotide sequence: TGTGCCAGCAGTGACTCGATAGGAGGTCAGCCCCAGCATTTT. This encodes CASSDSIGGQPQHF.

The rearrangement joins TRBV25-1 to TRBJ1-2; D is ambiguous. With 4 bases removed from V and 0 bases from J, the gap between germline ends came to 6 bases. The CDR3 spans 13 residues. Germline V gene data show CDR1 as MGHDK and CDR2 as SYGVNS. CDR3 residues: CASSALANYGYTF. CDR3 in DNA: TGTGCCAGCAGTGCTCTAGCTAACTATGGCTACACCTTC.

The CDR3 sequence is CASSLGQGPMNTEAFF. CDR3 nucleotides: TGTGCCAGCTCACTTGGACAGGGCCCTATGAACACTGAAGCTTTCTTT. This sequence joins TRBV18 and TRBJ1-1, with 8 bases fitting TRBD1. Germline V lookup: CDR1 KGHSH, CDR2 LQKENI. CDR3 length equals 16 residues. V trimming: 4 bases; J trimming: 0 bases; junction bases outside the gene matches: 7.

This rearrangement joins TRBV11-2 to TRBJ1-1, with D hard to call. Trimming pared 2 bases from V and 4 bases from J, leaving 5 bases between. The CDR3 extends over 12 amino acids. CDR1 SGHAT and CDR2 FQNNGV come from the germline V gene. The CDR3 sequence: CASSLYGTEAFF. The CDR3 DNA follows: TGTGCCAGCAGCTTATACGGCACTGAAGCTTTCTTT.

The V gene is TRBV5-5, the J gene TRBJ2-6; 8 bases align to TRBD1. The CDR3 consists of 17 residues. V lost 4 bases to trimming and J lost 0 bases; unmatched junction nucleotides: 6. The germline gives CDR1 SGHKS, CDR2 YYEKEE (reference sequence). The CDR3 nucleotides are TGTGCCAGCAGCCCGGGACAGGTGTTCTCTGGGGCCAACGTCCTGACTTTC. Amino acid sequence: CASSPGQVFSGANVLTF.

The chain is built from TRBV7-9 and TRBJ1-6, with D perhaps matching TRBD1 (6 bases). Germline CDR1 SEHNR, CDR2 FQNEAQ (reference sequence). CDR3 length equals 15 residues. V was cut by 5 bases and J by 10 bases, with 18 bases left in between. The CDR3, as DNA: TGTGCCAGCAGCGTAGGCGCAGGGGCGGACTCACCCCTCCACTTT. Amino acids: CASSVGAGADSPLHF.

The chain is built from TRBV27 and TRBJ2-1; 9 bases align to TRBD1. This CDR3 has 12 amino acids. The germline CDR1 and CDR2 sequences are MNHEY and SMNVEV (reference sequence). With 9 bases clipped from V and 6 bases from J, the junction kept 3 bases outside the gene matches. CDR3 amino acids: CASTGGPNEQFF. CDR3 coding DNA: TGTGCCAGTACAGGGGGCCCCAATGAGCAGTTCTTC.

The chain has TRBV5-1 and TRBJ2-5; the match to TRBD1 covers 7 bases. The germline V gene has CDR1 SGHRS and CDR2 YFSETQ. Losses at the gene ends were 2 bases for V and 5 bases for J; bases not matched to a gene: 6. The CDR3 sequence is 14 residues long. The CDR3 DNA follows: TGCGCCAGCAGCTTTGGACAGGTGGGGGAGACCCAGTACTTC. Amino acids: CASSFGQVGETQYF.

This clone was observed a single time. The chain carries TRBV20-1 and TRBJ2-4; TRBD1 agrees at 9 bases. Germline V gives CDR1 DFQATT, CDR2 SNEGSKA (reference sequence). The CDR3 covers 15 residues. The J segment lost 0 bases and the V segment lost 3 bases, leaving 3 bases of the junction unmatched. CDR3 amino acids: CSASGQGTAKNIQYF. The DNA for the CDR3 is TGCAGTGCTAGTGGACAGGGGACAGCCAAAAACATTCAGTACTTC.

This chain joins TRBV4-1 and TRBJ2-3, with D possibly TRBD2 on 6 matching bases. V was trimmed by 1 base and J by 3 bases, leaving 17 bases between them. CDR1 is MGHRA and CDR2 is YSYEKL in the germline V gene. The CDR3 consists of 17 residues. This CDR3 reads CASSQGLGGFTTDTQYF. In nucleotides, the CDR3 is TGCGCCAGCAGCCAAGGATTGGGGGGTTTCACGACAGATACGCAGTATTTT.

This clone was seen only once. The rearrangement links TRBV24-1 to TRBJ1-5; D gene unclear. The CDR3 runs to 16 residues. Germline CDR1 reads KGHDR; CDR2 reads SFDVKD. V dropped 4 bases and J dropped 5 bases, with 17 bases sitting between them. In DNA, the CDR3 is TGTGCCACCAGTGACCCCGGGGAGGCCATCGATCAGCCCCAGCATTTT. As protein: CATSDPGEAIDQPQHF.

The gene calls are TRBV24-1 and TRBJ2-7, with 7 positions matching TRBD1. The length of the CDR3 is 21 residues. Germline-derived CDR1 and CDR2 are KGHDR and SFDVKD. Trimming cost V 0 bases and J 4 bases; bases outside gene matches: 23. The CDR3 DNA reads TGTGCCACCAGTGATTTGCAGGCCATCCCCCCTTTACAGGGGTCAGGATACGAGCAGTACTTC. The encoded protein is CATSDLQAIPPLQGSGYEQYF.

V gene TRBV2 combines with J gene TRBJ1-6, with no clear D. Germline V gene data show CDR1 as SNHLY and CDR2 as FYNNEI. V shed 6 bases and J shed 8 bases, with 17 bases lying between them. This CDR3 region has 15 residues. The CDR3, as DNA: TGTGCCAGCAGCCCGCGAGAGGCCGGTGATTCACCCCTCCACTTT. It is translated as CASSPREAGDSPLHF.

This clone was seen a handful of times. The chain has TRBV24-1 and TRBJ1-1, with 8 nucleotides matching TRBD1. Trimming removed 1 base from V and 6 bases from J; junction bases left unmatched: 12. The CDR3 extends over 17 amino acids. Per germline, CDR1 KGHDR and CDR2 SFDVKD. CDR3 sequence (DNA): TGTGCCACCAGTGATTTACCCCTGGACAGGGAAGAATCTGAAGCTTTCTTT. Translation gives CATSDLPLDREESEAFF.

CDR3 residues: CASSLGGDFHLREQYF. CDR3 coding DNA: TGTGCCAGCTCCCTCGGGGGGGACTTTCACCTCCGGGAGCAGTACTTC. V usage is TRBV18 and J usage is TRBJ2-7; 8 positions agree with TRBD2. Germline V gene lookup returns CDR1 KGHSH and CDR2 LQKENI. Trimming took 6 bases from V and 7 from J; bases not matched to a gene: 17. There are 16 residues in the CDR3.

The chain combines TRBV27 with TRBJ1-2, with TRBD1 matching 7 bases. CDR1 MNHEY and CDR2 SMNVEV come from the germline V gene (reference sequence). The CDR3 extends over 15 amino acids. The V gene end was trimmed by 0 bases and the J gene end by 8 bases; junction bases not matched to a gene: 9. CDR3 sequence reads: CASSLSGAGGGGYTF. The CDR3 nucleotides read TGTGCCAGCAGTTTATCGGGAGCAGGGGGAGGCGGCTACACCTTC.